This T cell receptor beta chain was sequenced for a study of radiation and T cells in renal cell carcinoma. Points on this clone: Its target is unknown.

Sample time point: blood 2 weeks post-SBRT. Treatment meaning: 15 Gy SBRT to primary tumor, nephrectomy 4 weeks later. Radiation-treated patients gave blood at baseline, week 2 and week 4. This renal cell carcinoma was of the clear cell type. Germline-derived CDR1 and CDR2 are SGDLS and YYNGEE. V was shortened by 2 bases and J by 1 base, with 9 bases between the two germline ends. The CDR3 has 14 amino acids. Study-level findings and limits: In blood, top tumor clones expanded by 2 weeks, shrinking by 4.

TCRdb's copy holds only in-frame clones and misses some; the assay was immunoSEQ multiplex PCR. The data contain around 60,000 clones, 70% to 80% of them singletons. The chain couples TRBV9 to TRBJ1-1; no clear D gene. The starting material was blood, obtained from a patient whose treatment included radiotherapy and nephrectomy. The TCR was taken from a man aged 55 to 70 with renal cell carcinoma. The CDR3 sequence: CASSVIGQNTEAFF. Here the CDR3 DNA reads TGTGCCAGCAGCGTCATAGGTCAGAACACTGAAGCTTTCTTT.